These 31 T cell receptor beta chains share one sample of origin, sequenced in a study of cytomegalovirus exposure and HLA in healthy donors. Clones were read by immunoSEQ multiplex PCR, and TCRdb kept only the in-frame ones, dropping some. The sample has over 200,000 clones, around 90% seen once; the top ten hold 2%. The sequenced sample was PBMCs. The receptors were sampled from a woman aged 18-29 years in good health and CMV-seropositive.

The gene calls are TRBV7-9 and TRBJ2-7; TRBD1 matches at 7 bases. The V and J ends lost 4 bases and 2 bases, in that order; junction bases with no gene match: 5. The CDR3 is made up of 14 amino acids. The V gene's germline CDR1 is SEHNR and CDR2 FQNEAQ (reference sequence). DNA for the CDR3: TGTGCCAGCAGCTCCAAGGGGACAGCCTACGAGCAGTACTTC. Translated: CASSSKGTAYEQYF. The whole variable domain, remainder taken from reference TRBV7-9 and TRBJ2-7, is DTGVSQNPRHKITKRGQNVTFRCDPISEHNRLYWYRQTLGQGPEFLTYFQNEAQLEKSRLLSDRFSAERPKGSFSTLEIQRTEQGDSAMYLCASSSKGTAYEQYFGPGTRLTVT.

The chain is built from TRBV5-1 and TRBJ1-1, with 7 bases matching TRBD1. CDR3 size: 15 residues. Germline lookup yields CDR1 SGHRS and CDR2 YFSETQ. Trimming removed 4 bases from V and 3 bases from J; junction bases left unmatched: 9. The CDR3 nucleotides are TGCGCCAGCAGCGAAGAGACAGGGATGGACACTGAAGCTTTCTTT. Amino acid sequence: CASSEETGMDTEAFF.

The chain is built from TRBV5-4 and TRBJ2-2; TRBD2 matches at 7 bases. CDR3 size: 15 residues. The germline V gene encodes CDR1 SGHNT and CDR2 YYREEE (reference sequence). V lost 1 base, J lost 5 bases, and 5 bases stayed unmatched. The CDR3 bases are TGTGCCAGCAGCTTGTCGGGACTATTGACCGGGGAGCTGTTTTTT. Translating gives CASSLSGLLTGELFF. Full variable domain (missing parts from reference TRBV5-4 and TRBJ2-2): ETGVTQSPTHLIKTRGQQVTLRCSSQSGHNTVSWYQQALGQGPQFIFQYYREEENGRGNFPPRFSGLQFPNYSSELNVNALELDDSALYLCASSLSGLLTGELFFGEGSRLTVL.

The V call is TRBV5-1, the J call TRBJ1-4, with TRBD1 as a possible D gene (6 bases). V was trimmed by 0 bases and J by 4 bases, leaving 7 bases between them. Per germline, CDR1 SGHRS and CDR2 YFSETQ. The CDR3 sequence is 14 residues long. The CDR3 spells CASSLGQDNEKLFF. For the CDR3, the DNA is TGCGCCAGCAGCTTGGGACAGGATAATGAAAAACTGTTTTTT.

The rearrangement uses TRBV29-1 and TRBJ1-1; D is uncertain. CDR1 is SQVTM, CDR2 ANQGSEA, per germline. V lost 7 bases to trimming and J lost 2 bases, with 14 bases between them. CDR3 size: 13 residues. The CDR3 sequence: CSAKRLQNTEAFF. The CDR3 DNA follows: TGCAGCGCGAAACGACTACAAAACACTGAAGCTTTCTTT.

V gene TRBV9 combines with J gene TRBJ2-1, with 15 bases identical to TRBD2. The CDR3 sequence is 15 residues long. Germline trimming cut 4 bases from V and 12 bases from J; bases unmatched to any gene: 8. Germline V gene lookup returns CDR1 SGDLS and CDR2 YYNGEE. In nucleotides, the CDR3 is TGTGCCAGCAGCTTGGGGACTAGCGGGAGGTTGACGCAGTTCTTC. Amino acids: CASSLGTSGRLTQFF.

Here the CDR3 DNA reads TGCGCCAGCAGCCAAGTAGAAGGGCGGGCTAACTATGGCTACACCTTC. This sequence encodes CASSQVEGRANYGYTF. The chain employs TRBV4-1 and TRBJ1-2, with no clear D. The V gene's germline CDR1 is MGHRA and CDR2 YSYEKL. The CDR3 sequence is 16 residues long. Trimming took off 1 base at V and 0 bases at J, with 12 bases between the two ends.

The V and J genes are TRBV5-1 and TRBJ1-1; D possibly corresponds to TRBD1 (5 bases). Trimming took 3 bases from V and 2 from J, leaving 14 bases between them. CDR3 length equals 15 residues. CDR1 and CDR2 from the germline V gene are SGHRS and YFSETQ. CDR3 coding DNA: TGCGCCAGCAGCTCCCTTATAAGGGGCAACACTGAAGCTTTCTTT. Amino acid sequence: CASSSLIRGNTEAFF.

The rearrangement joins TRBV11-2 to TRBJ1-1, with D tentatively TRBD1 (5 bases). Between the trimmed V and J ends, which lost 1 base and 10 bases, there was a span of 10 bases. CDR1 and CDR2 from the germline V gene are SGHAT and FQNNGV. The CDR3 consists of 12 residues. CDR3 loop: CASSLVGEGAFF. The CDR3 DNA sequence: TGTGCCAGCAGCTTAGTAGGGGAGGGAGCTTTCTTT. The full variable domain, completed using reference TRBV11-2 and TRBJ1-1, is EAGVAQSPRYKIIEKRQSVAFWCNPISGHATLYWYQQILGQGPKLLIQFQNNGVVDDSQLPKDRFSAERLKGVDSTLKIQPAKLEDSAVYLCASSLVGEGAFFGQGTRLTVV.

As for this clone: One end of the junction fails to match germline, which may point to a read error. The chain has TRBV11-2 and TRBJ2-3; D gene uncertain. This CDR3 has 13 residues. From germline, CDR1 is SGHAT and CDR2 FQNNGV. The chain's CDR3 is CASSVDALDTQYF. The DNA for the CDR3 is TGTGCCAGCAGCGTAGATGCGTTAGATACGCAGTATTTT. Variable domain in full (rest from reference TRBV11-2 and TRBJ2-3): EAGVAQSPRYKIIEKRQSVAFWCNPISGHATLYWYQQILGQGPKLLIQFQNNGVVDDSQLPKDRFSAERLKGVDSTLKIQPAKLEDSAVYLCASSVDALDTQYFGPGTRLTVL.

This chain uses TRBV15 with TRBJ1-4; the match to TRBD1 covers 7 bases. V trimming: 0 bases; J trimming: 6 bases; junction bases outside the gene matches: 4. Germline-derived CDR1 and CDR2 are LNHNV and YYDKDF (reference sequence). The CDR3 sequence is 15 residues long. This CDR3 reads CATSRDPRGYEKLFF. CDR3 DNA sequence: TGTGCCACCAGCAGAGATCCCAGGGGGTATGAAAAACTGTTTTTT. Drawing the rest from reference TRBV15 and TRBJ1-4, the complete variable domain is DAMVIQNPRYQVTQFGKPVTLSCSQTLNHNVMYWYQQKSSQAPKLLFHYYDKDFNNEADTPDNFQSRRPNTSFCFLDIRSPGLGDTAMYLCATSRDPRGYEKLFFGSGTQLSVL.

The V call is TRBV5-1, the J call TRBJ2-7; D gene unclear. Germline CDR1 and CDR2: SGHRS and YFSETQ. This CDR3 is 13 amino acids long. The germline V and J ends were trimmed by 0 bases and 5 bases, with 9 bases remaining between them. The CDR3 DNA is TGCGCCAGCAGCTTGGAACAGACAAACGAGCAGTACTTC. Its protein product is CASSLEQTNEQYF.

This clone was found once. The V gene is TRBV6-5, the J gene TRBJ2-7, with a weak D call TRBD1 (5 bases). This CDR3 has 12 residues. Germline assignment: CDR1 MNHEY and CDR2 SVGAGI. Between the trimmed V and J ends, which lost 4 bases and 4 bases, there was a span of 8 bases. CDR3 sequence (DNA): TGTGCCAGCAGTTTACCAGGGTACGAGCAGTACTTC. Translated: CASSLPGYEQYF.

The chain uses TRBV12-5 and TRBJ2-4; D might be TRBD1 (6 bases). V was shortened by 7 bases and J by 8 bases, with 15 bases between the two germline ends. Germline CDR1 LGHNT, CDR2 FRNRAP. This CDR3 is built from 13 residues. CDR3 amino acids: CASARTELYIQYF. CDR3 DNA sequence: TGTGCTAGTGCCCGGACAGAACTATACATTCAGTACTTC.

V gene TRBV5-1 combines with J gene TRBJ1-1; possible D gene TRBD1, 5 bases. V was shortened by 6 bases and J by 11 bases, with 23 bases between the two germline ends. The germline CDR1 and CDR2 sequences are SGHRS and YFSETQ. The CDR3 extends over 14 amino acids. The CDR3 DNA sequence: TGCGCCAGCACCCGGGACTCCTATCGGATGGGGGCTTTCTTT. This sequence encodes CASTRDSYRMGAFF.

The V and J genes are TRBV5-1 and TRBJ1-2, with 10 bases aligning to TRBD1. The CDR3 is 15 residues long. V lost 4 bases to trimming and J lost 6 bases; unmatched junction nucleotides: 9. Germline loops: CDR1 SGHRS, CDR2 YFSETQ. This chain's CDR3 is CASSRETGGRNGYTF. The CDR3, as DNA: TGCGCCAGCAGCAGAGAGACAGGGGGCCGGAATGGCTACACCTTC.

The chain couples TRBV7-9 to TRBJ2-1; 8 positions agree with TRBD2. Germline loops: CDR1 SEHNR, CDR2 FQNEAQ (reference sequence). J was trimmed by 0 bases and V by 6 bases; bases with no gene match: 7. The CDR3 loop spans 16 amino acids. CDR3 sequence (DNA): TGTGCCAGCAGTTTCTTAGCGGGGAGCTCCTACAATGAGCAGTTCTTC. Translating it yields CASSFLAGSSYNEQFF.

This clone appeared once. V usage is TRBV9 and J usage is TRBJ2-5; 8 positions agree with TRBD2. The germline CDR1 and CDR2 sequences are SGDLS and YYNGEE. This CDR3 contains 15 residues. V shed 4 bases and J 1 base; nucleotides not matched to a gene: 6. CDR3 amino acids: CASSPGGEPQETQYF. The CDR3 coding sequence is TGTGCCAGCAGCCCCGGGGGGGAACCCCAAGAGACCCAGTACTTC.

This chain joins TRBV5-8 and TRBJ2-7; D perhaps matches TRBD1 (6 bases). This CDR3 has 13 residues. The germline V gene has CDR1 SGHTS and CDR2 YDEGEE. V lost 5 bases to trimming and J lost 0 bases, with 9 bases between them. CDR3 in amino acids: CASREGGSYEQYF. The DNA of the CDR3 is TGTGCCAGCAGGGAAGGGGGCTCCTACGAGCAGTACTTC.

V usage is TRBV6-5 and J usage is TRBJ2-5; 7 bases are a match to TRBD1. Germline loops: CDR1 MNHEY, CDR2 SVGAGI. The CDR3 spans 14 residues. Trimming cost V 4 bases and J 3 bases; bases outside gene matches: 5. The CDR3 bases are TGTGCCAGCAGTTCAGACGACAGGGAAGAGACCCAGTACTTC. It codes for CASSSDDREETQYF.

This clone was picked up a small number of times. This chain links TRBV6-5 with TRBJ2-7; 9 nucleotides agree with TRBD2. The germline V gene encodes CDR1 MNHEY and CDR2 SVGAGI. V was clipped by 8 bases and J by 5 bases; unmatched bases: 10. This CDR3 has 14 residues. The CDR3 nucleotides are TGTGCCAGCGGATTTAGCGGGAGTATCGACGAGCAGTACTTC. Its protein product is CASGFSGSIDEQYF.

The chain recombines TRBV4-1 with TRBJ2-1; 14 bases line up with TRBD2. The CDR3 is made up of 20 amino acids. Germline CDR1 and CDR2: MGHRA and YSYEKL. V gave up 4 bases and J gave up 2 bases; unmatched junction bases: 13. DNA of the CDR3: TGCGCCAGCAGCCCCCTGGGACTAGCGGGAGATCAGTTCCCCTACAATGAGCAGTTCTTC. Amino acids: CASSPLGLAGDQFPYNEQFF.

The genes are TRBV27 and TRBJ2-2; 9 nucleotides align to TRBD2. With 5 bases clipped from V and 2 bases from J, the junction kept 6 bases outside the gene matches. Germline V gives CDR1 MNHEY, CDR2 SMNVEV (reference sequence). The length of the CDR3 is 16 residues. The CDR3 reads CASSPGTSPNTGELFF. CDR3 nucleotides: TGTGCCAGCAGTCCGGGGACTAGCCCTAACACCGGGGAGCTGTTTTTT.

The sample holds one count of this clone. The chain has TRBV30 and TRBJ2-3, with D tentatively TRBD2 (6 bases). CDR3 length: 12 amino acids. Germline V gene sequence: CDR1 GTSNPN, CDR2 SVGIG (reference sequence). V lost 6 bases and J 1 base, leaving 8 bases between the germline ends. This chain's CDR3 is CACRLGTDTQYF. The CDR3 DNA is TGTGCCTGTCGACTAGGCACAGATACGCAGTATTTT.

V is TRBV2 and J is TRBJ1-5, with a weak D call TRBD1 (6 bases). Trimming took 4 bases from V and 5 from J, leaving 9 bases between them. This CDR3 is 13 amino acids long. CDR1 SNHLY and CDR2 FYNNEI come from the germline V gene. The DNA of the CDR3 is TGTGCCAGCAGTGGACAGGCCGATCAGCCCCAGCATTTT. Its protein is CASSGQADQPQHF. The full variable domain, rest sourced from reference TRBV2 and TRBJ1-5, is EPEVTQTPSHQVTQMGQEVILRCVPISNHLYFYWYRQILGQKVEFLVSFYNNEISEKSEIFDDQFSVERPDGSNFTLKIRSTKLEDSAMYFCASSGQADQPQHFGDGTRLSIL.

This rearrangement joins TRBV15 to TRBJ2-7; tentatively, D is TRBD2 (5 bases). Trimming took 0 bases from V and 2 from J, leaving 11 bases between them. There are 15 residues in the CDR3. Germline V lookup: CDR1 LNHNV, CDR2 YYDKDF (reference sequence). CDR3 residues: CATSRDQTRAYEQYF. The CDR3 DNA reads TGTGCCACCAGCAGAGATCAAACTAGAGCCTACGAGCAGTACTTC.

The J gene is TRBJ1-1, the V gene TRBV27, with D possibly being TRBD1 (5 bases). V lost 7 bases and J lost 6, with 24 bases in between. The CDR3 is 16 amino acids. CDR1 is MNHEY, CDR2 SMNVEV, per germline (reference sequence). The CDR3 DNA reads TGTGCCAGCACCGGGCGGGGGGGGGTTCTGCCCCCTGAAGCTTTCTTT. It specifies CASTGRGGVLPPEAFF.

The rearrangement links TRBV30 to TRBJ2-7, with TRBD1 as a possible D gene (6 bases). The CDR3 loop spans 12 amino acids. V was pared by 3 bases and J by 2 bases, with 8 bases between. Germline values: CDR1 GTSNPN, CDR2 SVGIG (reference sequence). The CDR3 loop reads CAWRAGAYEQYF. The CDR3 nucleotides read TGTGCCTGGAGAGCAGGGGCCTACGAGCAGTACTTC.

Points on this clone: Distinct nucleotide sequences in the sample also encode this CDR3. The rearrangement joins TRBV18 to TRBJ2-1; no clear D. Germline CDR1 KGHSH, CDR2 LQKENI. The ends were cut back, 3 bases at V and 6 bases at J, with 3 bases in the middle. The CDR3 spans 11 residues. CDR3 nucleotides: TGTGCCAGCTCACCTCTCAATGAGCAGTTCTTC. Protein sequence: CASSPLNEQFF.

This clone was found many times. This CDR3 reads CASSTGHSGNTIYF. CDR3 nucleotides: TGTGCCAGCAGCACAGGTCACTCTGGAAACACCATATATTTT. This rearrangement joins TRBV5-6 to TRBJ1-3; D perhaps matches TRBD1 (5 bases). This CDR3 is built from 14 residues. With 4 bases removed from V and 0 bases from J, the gap between germline ends came to 8 bases. CDR1 is SGHDT, CDR2 YYEEEE, per germline.

The CDR3, as DNA: TGTGCCAGCAGCCCACCGGACAGAACCTTCAACTATGGCTACACCTTC. It codes for CASSPPDRTFNYGYTF. The gene calls are TRBV7-2 and TRBJ1-2; D may be TRBD1 (6 bases). The V and J ends lost 5 bases and 2 bases respectively, with 18 bases between them. Germline V gene lookup returns CDR1 SGHTA and CDR2 FQGNSA. This CDR3 has 16 residues.